This T cell receptor beta chain appears in the sequencing data of a study of regulatory T cells in long-lasting Graves disease. Investigators prepared the TCR beta libraries by applying iRepertoire HTBI primers and Arm-PCR of CDR3 regions. MiXCR, applied by TCRdb to the multiplex PCR reads, yields one record per CDR3 protein. Of roughly 410,000 distinct CDR3 sequences detected, roughly 15% appear once; the ten largest clones hold about 8%. Study findings and constraints: Favored gene segments in persistent disease were TRBV28, TRBJ1-2 and TRBJ2-5.

In this sample, this clonotype turned up a few times. Antigen: not known. Time point meaning: newly diagnosed GD, antithyroid drugs for less than 3 months. RNA extracted from PBMCs served as the sequencing template. Per the germline V gene, CDR1 is SGHVS and CDR2 is FNYEAQ. There are 15 residues in the CDR3. Deletions cut 6 bases from V and 3 bases from J, with 15 bases between. The same data also went into a second study, on T cells in Graves' hyperthyroidism and ophthalmopathy. From that second work: Patients were aged 18 to 65, had disease duration under 2 months, and had newly diagnosed hyperthyroidism.

The chain carries TRBV7-6 and TRBJ1-3; D might be TRBD1 (6 bases). This TCR was recovered from a woman aged 40 to 49 with Graves disease. The source material was peripheral blood mononuclear cells (PBMCs), sampled at new diagnosis, from a patient treated with antithyroid drugs. The CDR3 sequence is CASREQGGGGNTIYF. Written as DNA, the CDR3 is TGTGCCAGCAGGGAACAGGGAGGCGGTGGAAACACCATATATTTT.